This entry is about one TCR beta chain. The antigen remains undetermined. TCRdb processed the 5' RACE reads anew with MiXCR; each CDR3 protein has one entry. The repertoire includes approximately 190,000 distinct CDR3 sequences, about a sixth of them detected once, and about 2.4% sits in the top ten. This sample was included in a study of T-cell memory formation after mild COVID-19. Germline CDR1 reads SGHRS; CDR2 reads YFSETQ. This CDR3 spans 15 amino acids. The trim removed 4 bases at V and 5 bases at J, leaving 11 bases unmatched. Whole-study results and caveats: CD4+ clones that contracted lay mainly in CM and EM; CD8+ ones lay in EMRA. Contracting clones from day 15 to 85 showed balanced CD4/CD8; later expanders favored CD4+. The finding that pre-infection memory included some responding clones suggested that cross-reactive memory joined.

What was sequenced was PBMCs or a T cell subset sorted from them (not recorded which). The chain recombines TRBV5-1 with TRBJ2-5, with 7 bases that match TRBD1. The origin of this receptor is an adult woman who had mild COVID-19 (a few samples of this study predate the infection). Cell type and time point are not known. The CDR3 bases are TGCGCCAGCAGCGAAAGACAGGGTACCCAGGAGACCCAGTACTTC. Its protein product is CASSERQGTQETQYF.